This T cell receptor (beta chain) was sequenced for a study of regulatory T cells in long-lasting Graves disease. On this clonotype itself: Its target is unknown.

Described time point: persistent/refractory GD, antithyroid drugs over 5 years with positive TRAb. From RNA extracted from PBMCs, the TCR library was made. Study-level results: Fewer public clonotypes were shared by new patients (roughly 970) than by persistent patients (roughly 2,500).

iRepertoire HTBI primers and Arm-PCR of CDR3 regions built TCR beta libraries. TCRdb redid the calling of the multiplex PCR reads with MiXCR, one entry per CDR3 protein. Among some 470,000 distinct CDR3 sequences listed, roughly 21% were seen once. The CDR3 totals 15 residues. Germline CDR1 MNHEY, CDR2 SMNVEV (reference sequence). Trimming left V 6 bases short and J 0 bases short, with 12 bases between. The source of this sequence is a female donor with Graves disease. This sequence joins TRBV27 and TRBJ1-5; D is unresolved. The material was peripheral blood mononuclear cells (PBMCs), obtained when the disease was refractory, from a patient treated with antithyroid drugs. The CDR3 loop reads CASSPQPDSNQPQHF. For the CDR3, the DNA is TGTGCCAGCAGCCCACAGCCCGATAGCAATCAGCCCCAGCATTTT.